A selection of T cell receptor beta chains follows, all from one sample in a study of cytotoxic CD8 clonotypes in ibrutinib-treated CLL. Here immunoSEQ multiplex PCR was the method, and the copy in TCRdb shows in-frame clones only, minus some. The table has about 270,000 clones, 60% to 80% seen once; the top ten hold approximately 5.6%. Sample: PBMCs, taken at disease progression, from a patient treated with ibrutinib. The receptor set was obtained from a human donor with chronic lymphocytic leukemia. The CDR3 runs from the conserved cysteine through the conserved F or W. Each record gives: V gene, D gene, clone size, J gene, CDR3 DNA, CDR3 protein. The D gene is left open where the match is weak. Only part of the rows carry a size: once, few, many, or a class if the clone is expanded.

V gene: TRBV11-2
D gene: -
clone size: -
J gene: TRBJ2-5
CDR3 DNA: TGTGCCAGCAGCTTAGATCTGGGGGGCCAAGAGACCCAGTACTTC
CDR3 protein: CASSLDLGGQETQYF

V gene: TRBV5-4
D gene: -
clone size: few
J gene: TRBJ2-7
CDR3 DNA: TGTGCCAGCAGCTTGGCGGCAGGTCTGCACTACGAGCAGTACTTC
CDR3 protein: CASSLAAGLHYEQYF

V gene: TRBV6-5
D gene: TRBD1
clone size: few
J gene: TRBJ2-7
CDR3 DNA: TGTGCCAGCAGTTACTCGTCAGGGGGAGAGCAGTACTTC
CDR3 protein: CASSYSSGGEQYF

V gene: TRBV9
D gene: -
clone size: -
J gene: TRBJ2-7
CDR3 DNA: TGTGCCAGCAGCGTAGCGGTCTACTCCTACGAGCAGTACTTC
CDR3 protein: CASSVAVYSYEQYF

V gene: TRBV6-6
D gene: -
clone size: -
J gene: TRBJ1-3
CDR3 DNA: TGTGCCAGCAGTCAGAGTTTCTCTGGAAACACCATATATTTT
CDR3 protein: CASSQSFSGNTIYF

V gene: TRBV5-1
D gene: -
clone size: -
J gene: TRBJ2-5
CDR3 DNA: TGCGCCAGCAGCTGGCCGCAAGAGACCCAGTACTTC
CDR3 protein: CASSWPQETQYF

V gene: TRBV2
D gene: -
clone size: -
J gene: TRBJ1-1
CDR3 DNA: TGTGCCAGCGTGCAGGGGCTGGCGAACACTGAAGCTTTCTTT
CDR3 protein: CASVQGLANTEAFF

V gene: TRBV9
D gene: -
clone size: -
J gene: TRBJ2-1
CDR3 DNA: TGTGCCAGCAGCTTAGCCTCCTTTGAGCAGTTCTTC
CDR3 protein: CASSLASFEQFF

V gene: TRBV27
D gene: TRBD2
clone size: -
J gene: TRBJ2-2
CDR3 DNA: TGTGCCAGCAGTGTCTTTGGGGGAGGGCCAGTAGGGGAGCTGTTTTTT
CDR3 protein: CASSVFGGGPVGELFF

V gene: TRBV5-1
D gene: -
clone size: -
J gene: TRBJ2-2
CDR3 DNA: TGCGCCAGCAGCTTGTCGGGCACCGGGGAGCTGTTTTTT
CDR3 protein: CASSLSGTGELFF

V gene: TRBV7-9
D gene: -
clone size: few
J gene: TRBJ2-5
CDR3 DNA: TGTGCCAGCAGCCTACCCTATCAAGAGACCCAGTACTTC
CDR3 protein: CASSLPYQETQYF

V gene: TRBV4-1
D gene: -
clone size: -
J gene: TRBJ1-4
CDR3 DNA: TGCGCCAGCAGCCAGCTACAAAGTCCTAATGAAAAACTGTTTTTT
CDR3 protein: CASSQLQSPNEKLFF

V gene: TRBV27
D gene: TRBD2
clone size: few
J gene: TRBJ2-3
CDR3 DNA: TGTGCCAGCAGCCCCACAGCACAAGCTTTTAGCGGGAGACTCACAGATACGCAGTATTTT
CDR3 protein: CASSPTAQAFSGRLTDTQYF

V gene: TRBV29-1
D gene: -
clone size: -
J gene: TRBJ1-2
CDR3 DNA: TGCAGTGGAAAACTGGGACACAGCTATGGCTACACCTTC
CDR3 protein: CSGKLGHSYGYTF

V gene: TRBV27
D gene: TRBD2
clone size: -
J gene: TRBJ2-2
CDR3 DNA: TGTGCCAGCAGTCCGATCCGAATAGCGGGGCCGAACACCGGGGAGCTGTTTTTT
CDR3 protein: CASSPIRIAGPNTGELFF

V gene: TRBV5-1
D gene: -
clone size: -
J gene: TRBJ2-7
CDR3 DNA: TGCGCCAGCAGCTTGGGGCCCGGAGAGGCCTACGAGCAGTACTTC
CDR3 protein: CASSLGPGEAYEQYF

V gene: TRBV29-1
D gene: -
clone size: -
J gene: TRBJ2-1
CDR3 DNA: TGCAGCGTTGCCGCGACATTAGGGAATGAGCAGTTCTTC
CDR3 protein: CSVAATLGNEQFF

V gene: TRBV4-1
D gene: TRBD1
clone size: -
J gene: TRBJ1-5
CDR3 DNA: TGCGCCAGCAGCCAAGAGAACAGGGGGAAGGGTCAGCCCCAGCATTTT
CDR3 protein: CASSQENRGKGQPQHF

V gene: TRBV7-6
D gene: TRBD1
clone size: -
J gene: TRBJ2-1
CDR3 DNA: TGTGCCAGCAGCCCAGGGGGAAGCTCCTACAATGAGCAGTTCTTC
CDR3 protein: CASSPGGSSYNEQFF

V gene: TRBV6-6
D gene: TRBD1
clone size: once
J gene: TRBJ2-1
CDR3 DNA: TGTGCCAGTAACGCGAGACAGGGAGCTTACAATGAGCAGTTCTTC
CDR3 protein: CASNARQGAYNEQFF

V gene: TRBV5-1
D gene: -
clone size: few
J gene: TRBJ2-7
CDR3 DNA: TGCGCCAGCAGCTTGGCCCGGGGAAGCTACGAGCAGTACTTC
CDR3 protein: CASSLARGSYEQYF

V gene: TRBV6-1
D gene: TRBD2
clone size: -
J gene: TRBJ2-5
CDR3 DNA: TGTGCCAGCAGTGAATTTGGCGGGGGGGCCGGAGAGACCCAGTACTTC
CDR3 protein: CASSEFGGGAGETQYF

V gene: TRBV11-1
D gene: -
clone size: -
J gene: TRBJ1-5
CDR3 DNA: TGTGCCAGCAGCCGCGACCGCAATCAGCCCCAGCATTTT
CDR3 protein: CASSRDRNQPQHF

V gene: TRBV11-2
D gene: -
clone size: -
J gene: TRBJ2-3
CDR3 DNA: TGTGCCAGCAGCTTTGGGTGGGGTACGCAGTATTTT
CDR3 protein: CASSFGWGTQYF